This T cell receptor (beta chain) was retrieved from a study of PD-1 blockade in classical Hodgkin lymphoma. Notes on the study in general: TCR diversity at baseline was reported to be reduced in newly diagnosed patients relative to healthy donors.

As to time point: cycle 4 day 1 (C4D1), after less than seven weeks of nivolumab. Each and every patient relapsed after autologous stem cell transplantation, and patients got differing brentuximab vedotin exposure. Trimming removed 0 bases from V and 2 bases from J, with 19 bases in between. The CDR3 is made up of 18 amino acids. With respect to this clone: Its antigen is as yet unknown.

Generated by immunoSEQ multiplex PCR, the TCRdb table keeps only in-frame clones and is missing some. The sample carries roughly 17,000 clones, about 83% recorded once. The TCR comes from a human donor with classical Hodgkin lymphoma. The sample here was peripheral blood mononuclear cells (PBMCs), taken before the fourth cycle of nivolumab. J is TRBJ2-5 and V is TRBV6-7; D is perhaps TRBD2 (6 bases). TRBV6-7 is placed among ORFs of uncertain function. CDR3 region: CASSYSNRAGRRQETQYF. In DNA form, the CDR3 reads TGTGCCAGCAGTTACTCGAATCGGGCGGGGAGGAGGCAAGAGACCCAGTACTTC.